This TCR beta chain was sequenced during a study of CD8+CD57+ T cells in acquired aplastic anemia. Study-level background: Sorted CD4+ and CD8+ cells yielded about 2.9 ug of DNA on average. General observations from the study: The number of CD8+ CDR3 sequences shared by patients and controls was approximately 30.

Template material for TCR beta VDJ and CDR3 profiling consisted of genomic DNA. TCRdb itself ran the reads through MiXCR, one entry per CDR3 protein. The repertoire consists of 150,000 to 200,000 distinct CDR3 sequences, with under 70% occurring once and the leading ten covering under 60%. Germline V gene data show CDR1 as DFQATT and CDR2 as SNEGSKA (reference sequence). CDR3 length: 13 residues. Trimming cost V 3 bases and J 3 bases, with 12 bases left between them. This clonotype was picked up one time. Its matching antigen is unknown. The sample consisted of sorted CD4+, CD8+, or CD8+CD57+ T cells (not recorded which) from PBMCs. The chain employs TRBV20-1 and TRBJ2-7, with D possibly TRBD2 on 5 matching bases. This clonotype originated in a human donor with severe aplastic anemia or a healthy control (not recorded which). Here the CDR3 DNA reads TGCAGTGCTAGTGCGGACGGGATCTACGAGCAGTACTTC. Its protein product is CSASADGIYEQYF.